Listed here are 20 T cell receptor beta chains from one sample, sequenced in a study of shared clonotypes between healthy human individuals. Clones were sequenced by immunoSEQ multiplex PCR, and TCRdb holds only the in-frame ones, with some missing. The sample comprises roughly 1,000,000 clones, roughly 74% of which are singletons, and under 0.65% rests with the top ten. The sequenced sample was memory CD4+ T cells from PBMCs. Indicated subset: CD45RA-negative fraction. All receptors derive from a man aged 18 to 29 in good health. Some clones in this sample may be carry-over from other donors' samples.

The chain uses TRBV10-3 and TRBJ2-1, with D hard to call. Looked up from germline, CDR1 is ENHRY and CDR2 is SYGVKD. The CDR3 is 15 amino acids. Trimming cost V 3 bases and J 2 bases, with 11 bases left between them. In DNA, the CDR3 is TGTGCCATCAGTGACGCTCGCCGTACCTACAATGAGCAGTTCTTC. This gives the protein CAISDARRTYNEQFF.

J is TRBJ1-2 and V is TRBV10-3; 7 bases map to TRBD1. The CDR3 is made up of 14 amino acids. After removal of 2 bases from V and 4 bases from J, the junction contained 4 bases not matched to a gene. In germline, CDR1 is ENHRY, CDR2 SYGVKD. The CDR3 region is CAISEAGGGYGYTF. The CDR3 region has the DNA TGTGCCATCAGTGAGGCAGGGGGTGGCTATGGCTACACCTTC.

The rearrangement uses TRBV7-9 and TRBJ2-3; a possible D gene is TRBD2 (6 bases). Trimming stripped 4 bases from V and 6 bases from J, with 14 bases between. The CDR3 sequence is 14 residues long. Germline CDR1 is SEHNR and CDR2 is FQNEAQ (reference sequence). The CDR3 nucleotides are TGTGCCAGCAGCTCTAGGACTGGGGGGGATACGCAGTATTTT. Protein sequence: CASSSRTGGDTQYF.

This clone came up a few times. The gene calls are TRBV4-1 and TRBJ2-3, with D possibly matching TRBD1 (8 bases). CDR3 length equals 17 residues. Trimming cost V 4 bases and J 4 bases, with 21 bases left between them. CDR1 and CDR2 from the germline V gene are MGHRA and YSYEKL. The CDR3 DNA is TGCGCCAGCAGCCTCGGGAGGATGGGACAGGCCCCAGATACGCAGTATTTT. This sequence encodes CASSLGRMGQAPDTQYF.

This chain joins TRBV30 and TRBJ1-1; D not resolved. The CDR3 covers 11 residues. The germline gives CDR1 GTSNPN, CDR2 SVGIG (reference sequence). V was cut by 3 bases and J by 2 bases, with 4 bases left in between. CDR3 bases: TGTGCCTGGAGAGACAACACTGAAGCTTTCTTT. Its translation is CAWRDNTEAFF.

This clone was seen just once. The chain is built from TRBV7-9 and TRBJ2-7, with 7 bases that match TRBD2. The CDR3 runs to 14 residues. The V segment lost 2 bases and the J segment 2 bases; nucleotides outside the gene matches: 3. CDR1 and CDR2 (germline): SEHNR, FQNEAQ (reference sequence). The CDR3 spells CASSLPSGTYEQYF. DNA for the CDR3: TGTGCCAGCAGCTTACCTAGCGGAACCTACGAGCAGTACTTC.

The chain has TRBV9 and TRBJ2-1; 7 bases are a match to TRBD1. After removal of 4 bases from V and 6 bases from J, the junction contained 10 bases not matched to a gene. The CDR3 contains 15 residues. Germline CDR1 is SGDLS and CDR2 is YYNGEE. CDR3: CASSPRPGTANEQFF. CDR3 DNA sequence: TGTGCCAGCAGCCCCCGACCCGGGACAGCCAATGAGCAGTTCTTC.

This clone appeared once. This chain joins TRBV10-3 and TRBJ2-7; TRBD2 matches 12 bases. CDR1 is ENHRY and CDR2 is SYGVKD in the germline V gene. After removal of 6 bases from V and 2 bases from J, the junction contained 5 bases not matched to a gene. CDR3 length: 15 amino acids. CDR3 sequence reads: CAIRRTSGDTYEQYF. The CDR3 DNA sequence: TGTGCCATCAGAAGGACTAGCGGGGATACCTACGAGCAGTACTTC.

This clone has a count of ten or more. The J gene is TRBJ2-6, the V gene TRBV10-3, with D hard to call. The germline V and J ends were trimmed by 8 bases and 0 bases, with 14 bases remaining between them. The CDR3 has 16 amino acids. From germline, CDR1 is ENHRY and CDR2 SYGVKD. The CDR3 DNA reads TGTGCCATCCCGTCCTCCCCCACCTCTGGGGCCAACGTCCTGACTTTC. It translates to CAIPSSPTSGANVLTF.

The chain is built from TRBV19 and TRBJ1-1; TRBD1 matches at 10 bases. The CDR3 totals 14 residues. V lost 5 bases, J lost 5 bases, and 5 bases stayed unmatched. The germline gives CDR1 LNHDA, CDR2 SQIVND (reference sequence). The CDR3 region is CASSETGGRTEAFF. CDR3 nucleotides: TGTGCCAGTAGTGAGACAGGGGGCCGGACTGAAGCTTTCTTT.

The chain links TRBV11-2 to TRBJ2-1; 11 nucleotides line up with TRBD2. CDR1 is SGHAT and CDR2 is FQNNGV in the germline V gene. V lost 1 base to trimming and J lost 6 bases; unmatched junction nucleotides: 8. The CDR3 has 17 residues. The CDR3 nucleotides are TGTGCCAGCAGCTTAGTTGGGCTAGCGGGAGGTGGCAATGAGCAGTTCTTC. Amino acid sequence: CASSLVGLAGGGNEQFF.

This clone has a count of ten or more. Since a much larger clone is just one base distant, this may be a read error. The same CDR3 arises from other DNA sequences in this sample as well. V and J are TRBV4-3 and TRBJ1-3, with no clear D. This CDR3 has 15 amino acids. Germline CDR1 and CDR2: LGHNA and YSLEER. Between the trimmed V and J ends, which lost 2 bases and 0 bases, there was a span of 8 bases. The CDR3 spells CASSQKLDSGNTIYF. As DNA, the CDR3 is TGCGCCAGCAGCCAAAAACTAGACTCTGGAAACACCATATATTTT.

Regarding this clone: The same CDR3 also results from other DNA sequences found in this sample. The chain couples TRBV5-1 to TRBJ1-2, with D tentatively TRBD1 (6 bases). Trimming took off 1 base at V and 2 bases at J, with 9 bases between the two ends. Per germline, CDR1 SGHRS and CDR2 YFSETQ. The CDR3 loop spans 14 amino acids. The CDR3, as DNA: TGCGCCAGCAGCTTGACACAGGGAAACTATGGCTACACCTTC. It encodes CASSLTQGNYGYTF.

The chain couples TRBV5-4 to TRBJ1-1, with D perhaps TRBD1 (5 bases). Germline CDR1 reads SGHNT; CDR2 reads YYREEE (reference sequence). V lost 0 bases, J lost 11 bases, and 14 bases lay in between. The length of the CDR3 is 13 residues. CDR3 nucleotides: TGTGCCAGCAGCTTGGCCGGCTGGGACGGGGCTTTCTTT. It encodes CASSLAGWDGAFF.

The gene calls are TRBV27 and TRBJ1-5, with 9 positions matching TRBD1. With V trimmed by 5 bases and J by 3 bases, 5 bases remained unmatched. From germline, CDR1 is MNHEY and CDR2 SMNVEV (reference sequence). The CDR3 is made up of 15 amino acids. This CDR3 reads CASSLRTGVNQPQHF. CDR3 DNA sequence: TGTGCCAGCAGTCTACGGACAGGGGTCAATCAGCCCCAGCATTTT.

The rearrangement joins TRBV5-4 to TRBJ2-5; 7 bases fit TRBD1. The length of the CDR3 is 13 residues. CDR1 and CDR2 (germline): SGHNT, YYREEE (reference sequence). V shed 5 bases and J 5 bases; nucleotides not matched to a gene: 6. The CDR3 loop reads CASRIGGFETQYF. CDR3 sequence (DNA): TGTGCCAGCAGAATAGGGGGCTTTGAGACCCAGTACTTC.

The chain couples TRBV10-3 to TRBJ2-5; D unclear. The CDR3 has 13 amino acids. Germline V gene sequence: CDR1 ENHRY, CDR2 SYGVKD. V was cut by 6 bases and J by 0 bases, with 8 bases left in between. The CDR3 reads CAISRNNQETQYF. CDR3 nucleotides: TGTGCCATCAGCCGGAACAACCAAGAGACCCAGTACTTC.

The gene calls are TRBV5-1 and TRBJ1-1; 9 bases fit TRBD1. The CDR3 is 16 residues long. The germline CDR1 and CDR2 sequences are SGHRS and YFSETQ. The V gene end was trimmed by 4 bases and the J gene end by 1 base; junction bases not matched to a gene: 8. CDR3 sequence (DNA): TGCGCCAGCAGCGATAAATGGACAGGGGAGAACACTGAAGCTTTCTTT. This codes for CASSDKWTGENTEAFF. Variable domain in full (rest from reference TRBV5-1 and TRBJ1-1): KAGVTQTPRYLIKTRGQQVTLSCSPISGHRSVSWYQQTPGQGLQFLFEYFSETQRNKGNFPGRFSGRQFSNSRSEMNVSTLELGDSALYLCASSDKWTGENTEAFFGQGTRLTVV.

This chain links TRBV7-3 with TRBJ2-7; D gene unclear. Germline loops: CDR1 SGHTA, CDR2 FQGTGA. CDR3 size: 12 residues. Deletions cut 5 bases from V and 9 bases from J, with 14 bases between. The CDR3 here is CASSEAGGRQYF. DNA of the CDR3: TGTGCCAGCAGCGAAGCTGGCGGTCGGCAGTACTTC.

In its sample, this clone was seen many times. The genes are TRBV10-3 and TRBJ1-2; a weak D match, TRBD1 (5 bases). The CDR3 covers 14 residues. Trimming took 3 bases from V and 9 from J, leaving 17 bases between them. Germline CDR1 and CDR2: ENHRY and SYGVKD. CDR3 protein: CAISEGTSMQSYTF. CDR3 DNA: TGTGCCATCAGTGAAGGGACGTCAATGCAGAGCTACACCTTC.